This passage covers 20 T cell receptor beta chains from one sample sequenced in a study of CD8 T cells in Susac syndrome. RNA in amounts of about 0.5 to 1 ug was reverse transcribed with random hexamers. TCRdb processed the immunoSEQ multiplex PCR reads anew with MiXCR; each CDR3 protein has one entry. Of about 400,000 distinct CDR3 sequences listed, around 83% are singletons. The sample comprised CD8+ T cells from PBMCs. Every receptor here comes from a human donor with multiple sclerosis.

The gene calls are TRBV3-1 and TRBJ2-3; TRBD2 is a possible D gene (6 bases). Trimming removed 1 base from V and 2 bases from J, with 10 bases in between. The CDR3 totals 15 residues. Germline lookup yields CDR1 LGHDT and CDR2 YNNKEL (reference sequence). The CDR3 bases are TGTGCCAGCAGCCAAGCGGGGGTAATCACAGATACGCAGTATTTT. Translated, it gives CASSQAGVITDTQYF.

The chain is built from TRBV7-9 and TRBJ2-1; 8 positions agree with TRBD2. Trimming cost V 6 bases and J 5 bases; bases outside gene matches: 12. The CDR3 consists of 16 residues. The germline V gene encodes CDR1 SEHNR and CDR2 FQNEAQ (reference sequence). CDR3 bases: TGTGCCAGCAGTTATACCGGGGGGGCCTATGACAATGAGCAGTTCTTC. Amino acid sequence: CASSYTGGAYDNEQFF.

The DNA of the CDR3 is TGTGCCAGCAGGTGGGTCAGGACAGGGGGACAGGGTAATGAAAAACTGTTTTTT. Translated, it gives CASRWVRTGGQGNEKLFF. The J gene is TRBJ1-4, the V gene TRBV5-6; TRBD1 agrees at 10 bases. Germline-derived CDR1 and CDR2 are SGHDT and YYEEEE. With V trimmed by 5 bases and J by 4 bases, 14 bases remained unmatched. CDR3 length: 18 amino acids. The variable domain in full, completed from reference TRBV5-6 and TRBJ1-4, reads DAGVTQSPTHLIKTRGQQVTLRCSPKSGHDTVSWYQQALGQGPQFIFQYYEEEERQRGNFPDRFSGHQFPNYSSELNVNALLLGDSALYLCASRWVRTGGQGNEKLFFGSGTQLSVL.

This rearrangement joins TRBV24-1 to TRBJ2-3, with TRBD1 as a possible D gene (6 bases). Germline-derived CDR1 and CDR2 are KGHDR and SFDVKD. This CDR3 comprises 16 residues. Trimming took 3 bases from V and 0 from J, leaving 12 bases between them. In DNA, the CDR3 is TGTGCCACCAGTGATGCCTCGCAGGGGAGCACAGATACGCAGTATTTT. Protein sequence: CATSDASQGSTDTQYF.

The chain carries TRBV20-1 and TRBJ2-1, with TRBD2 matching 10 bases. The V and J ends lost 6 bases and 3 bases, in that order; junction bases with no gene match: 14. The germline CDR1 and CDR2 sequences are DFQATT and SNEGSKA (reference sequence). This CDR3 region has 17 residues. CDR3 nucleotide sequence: TGCAGTGCCATGTCAGCGGGAGGGAACAGGGGCTACAATGAGCAGTTCTTC. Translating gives CSAMSAGGNRGYNEQFF.

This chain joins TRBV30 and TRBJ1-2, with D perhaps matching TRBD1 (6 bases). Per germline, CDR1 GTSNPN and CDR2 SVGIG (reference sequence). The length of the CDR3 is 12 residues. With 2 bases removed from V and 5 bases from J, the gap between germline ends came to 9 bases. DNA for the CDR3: TGTGCCTGGAGTCCTACAGGGTATGGCTACACCTTC. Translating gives CAWSPTGYGYTF.

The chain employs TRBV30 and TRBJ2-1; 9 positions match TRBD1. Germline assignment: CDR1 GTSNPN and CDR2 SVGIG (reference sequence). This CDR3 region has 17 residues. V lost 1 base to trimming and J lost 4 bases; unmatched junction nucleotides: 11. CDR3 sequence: CAWSAPPGTGPYNEQFF. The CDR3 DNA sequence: TGTGCCTGGAGTGCCCCCCCCGGGACAGGGCCTTACAATGAGCAGTTCTTC.

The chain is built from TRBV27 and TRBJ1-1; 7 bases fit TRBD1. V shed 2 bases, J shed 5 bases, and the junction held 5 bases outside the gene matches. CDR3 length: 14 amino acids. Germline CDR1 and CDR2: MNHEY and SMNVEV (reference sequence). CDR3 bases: TGTGCCAGCAGTTTAAGGGGACAGTTTACTGAAGCTTTCTTT. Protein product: CASSLRGQFTEAFF.

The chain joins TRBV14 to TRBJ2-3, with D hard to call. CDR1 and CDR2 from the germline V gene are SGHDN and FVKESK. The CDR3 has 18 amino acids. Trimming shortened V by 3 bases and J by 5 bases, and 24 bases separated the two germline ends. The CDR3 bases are TGTGCCAGCAGCCAGAGCAACCCGGATTTTGTGGAAGAAGATACGCAGTATTTT. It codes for CASSQSNPDFVEEDTQYF.

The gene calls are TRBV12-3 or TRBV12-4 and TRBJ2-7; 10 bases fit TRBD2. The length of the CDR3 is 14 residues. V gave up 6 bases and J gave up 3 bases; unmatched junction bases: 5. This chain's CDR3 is CASREREGLYEQYF. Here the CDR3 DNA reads TGTGCCAGCAGGGAGCGGGAGGGCCTCTACGAGCAGTACTTC.

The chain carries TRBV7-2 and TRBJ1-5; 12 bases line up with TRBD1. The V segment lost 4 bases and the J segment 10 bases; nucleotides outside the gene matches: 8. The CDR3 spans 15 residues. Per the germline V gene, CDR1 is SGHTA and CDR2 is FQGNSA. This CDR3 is CASSSGQGAGGPQHF. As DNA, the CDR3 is TGTGCCAGCAGCTCGGGACAGGGGGCAGGGGGACCCCAGCATTTT.

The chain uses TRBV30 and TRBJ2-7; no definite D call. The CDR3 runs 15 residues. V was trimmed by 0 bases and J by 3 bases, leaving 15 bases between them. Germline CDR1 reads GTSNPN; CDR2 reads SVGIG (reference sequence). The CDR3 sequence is CAWSVLGRSDYEQYF. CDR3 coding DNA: TGTGCCTGGAGTGTACTTGGCAGGTCAGACTACGAGCAGTACTTC.

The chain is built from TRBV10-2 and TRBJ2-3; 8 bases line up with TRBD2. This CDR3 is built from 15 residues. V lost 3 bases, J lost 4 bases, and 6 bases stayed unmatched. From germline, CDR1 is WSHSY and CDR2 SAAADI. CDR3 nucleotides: TGCGCCAGCAGTGATACGGGGGGGCGGTCAGATACGCAGTATTTT. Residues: CASSDTGGRSDTQYF.

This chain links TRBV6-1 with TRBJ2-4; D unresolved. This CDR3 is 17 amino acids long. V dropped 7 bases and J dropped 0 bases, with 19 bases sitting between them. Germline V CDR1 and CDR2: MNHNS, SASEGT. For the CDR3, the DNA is TGTGCCAGCAACAAAGTGGAGAATCTTATAGCCAAAAACATTCAGTACTTC. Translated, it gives CASNKVENLIAKNIQYF.

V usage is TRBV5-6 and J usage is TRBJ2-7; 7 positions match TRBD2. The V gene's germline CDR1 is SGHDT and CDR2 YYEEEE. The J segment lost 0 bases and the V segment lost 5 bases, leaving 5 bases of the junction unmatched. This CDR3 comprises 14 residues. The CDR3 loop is CASSREGSSYEQYF. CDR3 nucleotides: TGTGCCAGCAGTAGGGAGGGGAGCTCCTACGAGCAGTACTTC.

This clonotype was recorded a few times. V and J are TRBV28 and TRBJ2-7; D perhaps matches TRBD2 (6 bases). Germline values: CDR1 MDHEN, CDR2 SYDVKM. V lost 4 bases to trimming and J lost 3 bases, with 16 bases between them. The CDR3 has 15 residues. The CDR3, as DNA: TGTGCCAGCAGTTGGCCGGGGGACGGTTTCTACGAGCAGTACTTC. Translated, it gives CASSWPGDGFYEQYF.

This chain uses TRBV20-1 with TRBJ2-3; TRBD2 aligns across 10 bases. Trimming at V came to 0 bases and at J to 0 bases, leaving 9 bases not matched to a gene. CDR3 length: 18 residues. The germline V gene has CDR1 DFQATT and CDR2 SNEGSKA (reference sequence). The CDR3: CSARDETSGNPSTDTQYF. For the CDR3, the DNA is TGCAGTGCTAGAGATGAAACTAGCGGGAACCCTAGCACAGATACGCAGTATTTT.

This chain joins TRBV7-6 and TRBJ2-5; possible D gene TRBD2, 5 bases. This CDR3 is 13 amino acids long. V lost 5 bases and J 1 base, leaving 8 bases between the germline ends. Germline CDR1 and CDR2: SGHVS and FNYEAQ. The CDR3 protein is CASSTGFQETQYF. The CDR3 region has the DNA TGTGCCAGCAGCACGGGGTTCCAAGAGACCCAGTACTTC. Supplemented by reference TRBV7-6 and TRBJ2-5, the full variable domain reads GAGVSQSPRYKVTKRGQDVALRCDPISGHVSLYWYRQALGQGPEFLTYFNYEAQQDKSGLPNDRFSAERPEGSISTLTIQRTEQRDSAMYRCASSTGFQETQYFGPGTRLLVL.

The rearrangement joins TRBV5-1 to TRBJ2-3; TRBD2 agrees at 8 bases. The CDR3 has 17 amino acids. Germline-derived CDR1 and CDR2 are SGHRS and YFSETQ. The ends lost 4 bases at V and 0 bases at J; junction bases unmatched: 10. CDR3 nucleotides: TGCGCCAGCAGCGTCGGGGAGCGGGGGATCAGCACAGATACGCAGTATTTT. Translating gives CASSVGERGISTDTQYF.

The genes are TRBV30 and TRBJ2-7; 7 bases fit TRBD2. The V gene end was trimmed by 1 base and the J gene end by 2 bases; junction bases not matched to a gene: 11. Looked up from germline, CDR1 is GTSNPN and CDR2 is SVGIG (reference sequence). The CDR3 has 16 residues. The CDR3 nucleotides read TGTGCCTGGAGTGGTATAGCGGGTGGCCCAGCCTACGAGCAGTACTTC. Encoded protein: CAWSGIAGGPAYEQYF.